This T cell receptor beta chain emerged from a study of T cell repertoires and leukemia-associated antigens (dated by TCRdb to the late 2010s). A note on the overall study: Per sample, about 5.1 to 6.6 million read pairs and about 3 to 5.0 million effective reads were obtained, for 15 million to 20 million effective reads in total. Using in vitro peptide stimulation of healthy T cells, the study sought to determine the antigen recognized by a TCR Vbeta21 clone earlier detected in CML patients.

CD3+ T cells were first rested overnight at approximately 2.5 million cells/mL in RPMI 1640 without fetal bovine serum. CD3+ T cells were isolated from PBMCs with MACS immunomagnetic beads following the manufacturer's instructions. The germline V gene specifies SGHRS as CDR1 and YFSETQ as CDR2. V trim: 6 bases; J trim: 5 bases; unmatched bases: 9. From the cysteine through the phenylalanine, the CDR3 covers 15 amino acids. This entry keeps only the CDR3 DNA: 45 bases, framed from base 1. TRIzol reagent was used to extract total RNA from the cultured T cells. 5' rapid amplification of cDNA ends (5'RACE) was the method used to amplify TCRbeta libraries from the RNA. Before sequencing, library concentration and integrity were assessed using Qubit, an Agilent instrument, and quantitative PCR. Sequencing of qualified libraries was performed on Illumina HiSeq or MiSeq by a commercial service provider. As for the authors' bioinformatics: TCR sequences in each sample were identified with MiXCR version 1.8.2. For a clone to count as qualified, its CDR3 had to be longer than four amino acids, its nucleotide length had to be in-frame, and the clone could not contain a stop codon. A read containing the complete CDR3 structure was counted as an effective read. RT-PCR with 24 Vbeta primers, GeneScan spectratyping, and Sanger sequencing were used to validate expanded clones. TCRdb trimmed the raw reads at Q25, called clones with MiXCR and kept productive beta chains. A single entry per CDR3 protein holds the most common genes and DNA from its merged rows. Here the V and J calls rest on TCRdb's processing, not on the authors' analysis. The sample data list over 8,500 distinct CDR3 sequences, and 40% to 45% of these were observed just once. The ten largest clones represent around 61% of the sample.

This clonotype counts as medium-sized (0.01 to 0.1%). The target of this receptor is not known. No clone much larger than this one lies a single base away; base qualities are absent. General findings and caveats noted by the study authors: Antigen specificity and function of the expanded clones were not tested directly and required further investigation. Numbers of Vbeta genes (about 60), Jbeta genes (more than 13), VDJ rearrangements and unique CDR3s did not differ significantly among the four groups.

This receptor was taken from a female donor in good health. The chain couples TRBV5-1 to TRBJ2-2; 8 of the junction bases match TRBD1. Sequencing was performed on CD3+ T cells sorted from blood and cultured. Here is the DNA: TGCGCCAGCACCCTCGGACAGGGAGGAACCGGGGAGCTGTTTTTT. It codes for CASTLGQGGTGELFF.